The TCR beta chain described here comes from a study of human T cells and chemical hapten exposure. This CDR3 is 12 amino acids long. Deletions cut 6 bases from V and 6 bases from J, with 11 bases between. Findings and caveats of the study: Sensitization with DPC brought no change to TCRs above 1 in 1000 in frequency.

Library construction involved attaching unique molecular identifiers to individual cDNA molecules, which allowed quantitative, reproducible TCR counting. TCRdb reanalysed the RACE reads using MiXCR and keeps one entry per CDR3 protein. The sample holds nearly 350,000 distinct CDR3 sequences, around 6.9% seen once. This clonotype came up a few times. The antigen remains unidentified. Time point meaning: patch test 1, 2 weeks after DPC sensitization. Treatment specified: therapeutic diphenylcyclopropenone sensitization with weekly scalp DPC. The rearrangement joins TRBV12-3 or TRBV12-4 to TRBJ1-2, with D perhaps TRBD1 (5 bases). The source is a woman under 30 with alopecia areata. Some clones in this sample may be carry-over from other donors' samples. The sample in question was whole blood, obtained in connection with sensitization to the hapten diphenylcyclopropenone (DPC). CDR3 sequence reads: CASSSDRHGYTF. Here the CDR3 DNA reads TGTGCCAGCAGCTCCGACAGACATGGCTACACCTTC.